Detailed here is one TCR beta chain. TCRdb ran MiXCR on the 5' RACE reads and lists one entry per CDR3 protein. This table holds around 320,000 distinct CDR3 sequences, about 20% found once. The data were taken from a study of CD8 T cells in ankylosing spondylitis. The germline gives CDR1 SGHTA, CDR2 FQGNSA. V shed 4 bases and J shed 4 bases, with 13 bases lying between them. The CDR3 runs 14 residues. The TCR was taken from a female donor with ankylosing spondylitis or in good health (not recorded which). V gene TRBV7-2 combines with J gene TRBJ2-5; D may be TRBD2 (5 bases). Input material: blood, either unsorted or a sorted T cell fraction (not recorded which). The CDR3 protein is CASSSPTRGETQYF. The CDR3, as DNA: TGTGCCAGCAGCTCACCGACCCGGGGAGAGACCCAGTACTTC.